Given below is one TCR beta chain in context. Its specificity is unknown. CDR3 length: 15 residues. V was clipped by 4 bases and J by 5 bases; unmatched bases: 7. Germline V gives CDR1 KGHDR, CDR2 SFDVKD. One entry per CDR3 protein results from TCRdb running MiXCR on the reads. Here the sample spans some 800,000 distinct CDR3 sequences, about 28% being singletons. The data were obtained in a study of T cell repertoires in cytomegalovirus infection. Across the whole study: Shared public TCR beta signatures pointed to both CMV infection and a matching HLA type.

The sample here was cultured CD8+ T cells from PBMCs, taken from culture after CMV antigen stimulation. The rearrangement links TRBV24-1 to TRBJ2-5; 9 positions agree with TRBD1. The receptor comes from a human donor in good health (CMV status not recorded). Some clones in this sample may be carry-over from other donors' samples. The CDR3 bases are TGTGCCACCAGTGAGCGACAGGGGGTATGGGAGACCCAGTACTTC. Its protein is CATSERQGVWETQYF.